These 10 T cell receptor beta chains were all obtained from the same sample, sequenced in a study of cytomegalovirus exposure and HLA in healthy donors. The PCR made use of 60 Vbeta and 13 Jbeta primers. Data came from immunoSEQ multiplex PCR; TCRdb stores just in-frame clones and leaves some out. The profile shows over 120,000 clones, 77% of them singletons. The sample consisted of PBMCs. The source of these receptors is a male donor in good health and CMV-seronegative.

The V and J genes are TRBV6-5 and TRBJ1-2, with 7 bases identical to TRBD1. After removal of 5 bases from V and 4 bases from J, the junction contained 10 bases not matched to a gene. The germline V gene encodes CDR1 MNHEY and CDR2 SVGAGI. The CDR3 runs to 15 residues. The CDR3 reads CASSTWDSSLYGYTF. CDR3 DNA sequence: TGTGCCAGCAGTACTTGGGACAGCTCCCTCTATGGCTACACCTTC.

The CDR3 loop is CASSATSGRSSYEQYF. Written as DNA, the CDR3 is TGTGCCAGCAGCGCGACTAGCGGCAGAAGCTCCTACGAGCAGTACTTC. The V and J genes are TRBV9 and TRBJ2-7; the match to TRBD2 covers 9 bases. After removal of 3 bases from V and 0 bases from J, the junction contained 7 bases not matched to a gene. Germline V CDR1 and CDR2: SGDLS, YYNGEE. The CDR3 has 16 amino acids.

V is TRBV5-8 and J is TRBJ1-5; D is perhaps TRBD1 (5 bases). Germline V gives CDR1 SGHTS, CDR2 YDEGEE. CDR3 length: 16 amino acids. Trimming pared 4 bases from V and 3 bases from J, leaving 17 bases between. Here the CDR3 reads CASSPGTGRDNQPQHF. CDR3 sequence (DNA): TGTGCCAGCAGCCCCGGGACGGGGAGGGACAATCAGCCCCAGCATTTT.

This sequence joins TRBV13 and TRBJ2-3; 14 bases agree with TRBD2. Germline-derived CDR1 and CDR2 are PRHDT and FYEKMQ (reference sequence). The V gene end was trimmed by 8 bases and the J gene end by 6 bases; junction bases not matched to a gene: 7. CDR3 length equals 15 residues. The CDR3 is CASVLTSGGVDTQYF. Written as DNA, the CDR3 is TGTGCCAGCGTCCTGACTAGCGGGGGGGTGGATACGCAGTATTTT.

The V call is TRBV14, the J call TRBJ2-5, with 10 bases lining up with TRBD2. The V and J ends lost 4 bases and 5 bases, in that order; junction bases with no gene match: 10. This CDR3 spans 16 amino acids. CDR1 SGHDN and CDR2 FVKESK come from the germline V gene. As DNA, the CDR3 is TGTGCCAGCAGCCCCGTCAGGACTAGCGGTATGGAGACCCAGTACTTC. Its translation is CASSPVRTSGMETQYF.

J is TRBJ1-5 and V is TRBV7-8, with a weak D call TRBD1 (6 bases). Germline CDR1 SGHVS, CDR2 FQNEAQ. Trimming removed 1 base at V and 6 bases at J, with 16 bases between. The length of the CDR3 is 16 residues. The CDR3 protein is CASSLVGGGVSQPQHF. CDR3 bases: TGTGCCAGCAGCTTAGTCGGCGGGGGCGTGAGTCAGCCCCAGCATTTT.

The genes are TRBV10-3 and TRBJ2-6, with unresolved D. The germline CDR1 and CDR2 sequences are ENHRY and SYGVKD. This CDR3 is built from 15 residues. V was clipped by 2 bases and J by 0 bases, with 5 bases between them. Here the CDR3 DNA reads TGTGCCATCAGTGAGCGGAGCTCTGGGGCCAACGTCCTGACTTTC. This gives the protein CAISERSSGANVLTF.

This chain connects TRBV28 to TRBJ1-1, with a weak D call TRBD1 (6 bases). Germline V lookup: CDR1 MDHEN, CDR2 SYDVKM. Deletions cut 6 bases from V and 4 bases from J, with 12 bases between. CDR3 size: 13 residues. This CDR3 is CASRVDRPTEAFF. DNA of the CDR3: TGTGCCAGCAGGGTTGACAGGCCCACTGAAGCTTTCTTT.

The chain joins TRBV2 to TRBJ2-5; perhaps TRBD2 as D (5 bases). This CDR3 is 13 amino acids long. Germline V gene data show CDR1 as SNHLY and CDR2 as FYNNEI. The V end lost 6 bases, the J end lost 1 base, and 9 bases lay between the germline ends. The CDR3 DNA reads TGTGCCAGCAGGGCTAGCCCCCAAGAGACCCAGTACTTC. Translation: CASRASPQETQYF.

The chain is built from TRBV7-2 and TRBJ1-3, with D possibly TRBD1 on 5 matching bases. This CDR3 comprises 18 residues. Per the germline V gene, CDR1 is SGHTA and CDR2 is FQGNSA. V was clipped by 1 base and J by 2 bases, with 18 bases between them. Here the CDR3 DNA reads TGTGCCAGCAGCTTAGGTGGGGCGTCCACTTACGCTGGAAACACCATATATTTT. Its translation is CASSLGGASTYAGNTIYF.